A single sample gave rise to the 7 T cell receptor beta chains below, sequenced in a study of T-cell memory formation after mild COVID-19. TCRdb passed the 5' RACE reads through MiXCR, listing each CDR3 protein once. This table has roughly 550,000 distinct CDR3 sequences, around 20% appearing once. What was sequenced was PBMCs or a T cell subset sorted from them (not recorded which). The receptors derive from an adult woman who had mild COVID-19 (a few samples of this study predate the infection). Cell type and time point are not known.

In its sample, this clonotype was seen a few times. The chain employs TRBV5-1 and TRBJ1-3; the D is unclear. Trimming took 1 base from V and 0 from J, leaving 14 bases between them. The CDR3 spans 17 residues. The germline V gene encodes CDR1 SGHRS and CDR2 YFSETQ. CDR3 amino acids: CASSLFGRSDSGNTIYF. The CDR3 DNA reads as TGCGCCAGCAGCTTGTTCGGCAGGTCGGACTCTGGAAACACCATATATTTT.

A few counts support this clonotype. CDR3 amino acids: CASSPASDSYEQYF. The CDR3 DNA is TGTGCCAGCTCACCCGCCTCTGACTCCTACGAGCAGTACTTC. The rearrangement uses TRBV18 and TRBJ2-7; D not resolved. Germline V gene sequence: CDR1 KGHSH, CDR2 LQKENI. The length of the CDR3 is 14 residues. The V gene lost 3 bases and the J gene lost 0 bases, with 9 bases spanning the gap.

This clonotype appeared a few times. This chain joins TRBV6-6 and TRBJ2-3; 10 bases match TRBD2. The germline gives CDR1 MNHNY, CDR2 SVGAGI (reference sequence). J gave up 5 bases and V 5 bases, and 10 bases lay outside the gene matches. CDR3 length: 16 amino acids. The CDR3 bases are TGTGCCAGCAGTCGAGAGCGGGGGGGATGGAGAGATACGCAGTATTTT. Translated: CASSRERGGWRDTQYF.

The chain combines TRBV5-1 with TRBJ1-2; 8 bases agree with TRBD1. J gave up 4 bases and V 4 bases, and 15 bases lay outside the gene matches. The CDR3 loop spans 17 amino acids. Germline V gene data show CDR1 as SGHRS and CDR2 as YFSETQ. The CDR3 sequence is CASSRTGIGSTSYGYTF. The CDR3 bases are TGCGCCAGCAGCCGGACAGGGATCGGATCGACGTCCTATGGCTACACCTTC. The full variable domain, with the rest looked up from reference TRBV5-1 and TRBJ1-2, is KAGVTQTPRYLIKTRGQQVTLSCSPISGHRSVSWYQQTPGQGLQFLFEYFSETQRNKGNFPGRFSGRQFSNSRSEMNVSTLELGDSALYLCASSRTGIGSTSYGYTFGSGTRLTVV.

The sample holds a few counts of this clonotype. The chain links TRBV24-1 to TRBJ1-2, with 8 bases that match TRBD1. Germline lookup yields CDR1 KGHDR and CDR2 SFDVKD. The CDR3 runs to 15 residues. After removal of 5 bases from V and 4 bases from J, the junction contained 8 bases not matched to a gene. CDR3: CATSASTGEVYGYTF. The CDR3 DNA sequence: TGTGCCACCAGTGCGTCGACAGGGGAAGTCTATGGCTACACCTTC.

V and J are TRBV3-1 and TRBJ1-2; no clear D. CDR3 length: 12 residues. V dropped 1 base and J dropped 11 bases, with 11 bases sitting between them. Germline V gene sequence: CDR1 LGHDT, CDR2 YNNKEL (reference sequence). The CDR3 bases are TGTGCCAGCAGCCAAGGTACACCCGGTTACACCTTC. It specifies CASSQGTPGYTF.

This clonotype was seen a few times. Here the CDR3 DNA reads TGTGCCACCGGGGACAGTGAGCGGGAGGCGGATACAGATACGCAGTATTTT. Translation gives CATGDSEREADTDTQYF. J is TRBJ2-3 and V is TRBV15, with TRBD2 matching 9 bases. CDR1 is LNHNV, CDR2 YYDKDF, per germline (reference sequence). The V segment lost 8 bases and the J segment 3 bases; nucleotides outside the gene matches: 15. CDR3 length equals 17 residues.